This TCR beta chain is drawn from a study of molecular identifiers for immune sequencing clone quantification. TCRdb itself ran the PCR reads through MiXCR, one entry per CDR3 protein. The repertoire holds hundreds of thousands of distinct CDR3 sequences, with about 20% as singletons. This clonotype was counted ten times or more. Its antigen is as yet unknown. General observations from the study: Sizes of highly expanded clones could be underestimated through identical TCRs sharing a barcode. The study found clones above 20 RNA copies held over 98% of effector molecules and under 1% in naive cells.

Germline V lookup: CDR1 SNHLY, CDR2 FYNNEI. J gave up 4 bases and V 5 bases, and 10 bases lay outside the gene matches. CDR3 length: 15 residues. Material: naive CD8+ T cells from blood, with Jurkat cell RNA spiked in. Subset: FACS-sorted CD8+CD4-CCR7+CD45RA+ naive T cells. The chain employs TRBV2 and TRBJ1-1; 7 bases map to TRBD1. The sequence came from a human donor in good health. Some libraries in this study had Jurkat cell RNA spiked in. The CDR3 DNA is TGTGCCAGCAGTCGCCGGGACAGCGGAGGCACTGAAGCTTTCTTT. Protein product: CASSRRDSGGTEAFF.